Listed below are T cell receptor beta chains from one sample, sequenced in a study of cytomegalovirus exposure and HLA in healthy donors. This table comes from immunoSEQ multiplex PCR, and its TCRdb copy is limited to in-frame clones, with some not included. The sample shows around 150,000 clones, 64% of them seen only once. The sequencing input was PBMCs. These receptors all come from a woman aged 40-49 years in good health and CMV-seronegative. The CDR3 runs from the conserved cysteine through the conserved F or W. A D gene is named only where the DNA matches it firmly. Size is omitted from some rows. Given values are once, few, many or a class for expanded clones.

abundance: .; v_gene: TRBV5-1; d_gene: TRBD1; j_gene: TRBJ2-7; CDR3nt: TGCGCCAGCAGCTTGGAGGGCGACAGGGATCGGTACTTC; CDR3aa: CASSLEGDRDRYF
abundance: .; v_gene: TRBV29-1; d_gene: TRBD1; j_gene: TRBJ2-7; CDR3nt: TGCAGCGTTGAAGGGGGGACAGGGGAGTCCCCTACACCCCTCTACGAGCAGTACTTC; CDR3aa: CSVEGGTGESPTPLYEQYF
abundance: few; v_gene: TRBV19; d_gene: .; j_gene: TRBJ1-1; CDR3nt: TGTGCCAGTAAAGAATCGGGGAACACTGAAGCTTTCTTT; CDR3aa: CASKESGNTEAFF
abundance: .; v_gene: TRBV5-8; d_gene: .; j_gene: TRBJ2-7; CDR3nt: TGTGCCAGCAGCTTGGGGGCCAGAGGAGGCGGCTACGAGCAGTACTTC; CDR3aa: CASSLGARGGGYEQYF
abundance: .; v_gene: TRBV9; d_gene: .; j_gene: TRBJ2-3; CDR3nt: TGTGCCAGCAGCGTAGATCCGGGGGGCACAGATACGCAGTATTTT; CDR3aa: CASSVDPGGTDTQYF
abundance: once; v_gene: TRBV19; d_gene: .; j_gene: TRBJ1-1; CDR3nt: TGTGCCAGTAGCGATAACAGGGACACTGAAGCTTTCTTT; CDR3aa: CASSDNRDTEAFF
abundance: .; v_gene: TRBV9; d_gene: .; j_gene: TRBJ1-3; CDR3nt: TGTGCCAGCAGCGTAGCCCCCGCTACTGGAAACACCATATATTTT; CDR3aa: CASSVAPATGNTIYF
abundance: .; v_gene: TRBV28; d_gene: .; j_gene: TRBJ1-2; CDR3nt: TGTGCCAGCAGTTTAGAGGCAAAAGACTATGGCTACACCTTC; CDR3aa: CASSLEAKDYGYTF
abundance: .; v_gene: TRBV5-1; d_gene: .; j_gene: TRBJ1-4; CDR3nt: TGCGCCAGCAGCCGCAACGACGGGAATAATGAAAAACTGTTTTTT; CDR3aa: CASSRNDGNNEKLFF
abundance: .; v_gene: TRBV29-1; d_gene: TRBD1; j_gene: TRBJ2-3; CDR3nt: TGCAGCGTTTCGGGACAGGGGCTCACAGATACGCAGTATTTT; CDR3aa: CSVSGQGLTDTQYF
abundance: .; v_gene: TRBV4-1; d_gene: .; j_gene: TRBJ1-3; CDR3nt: TGCGCCAGCAGCCAAGCAGGAAACACCATATATTTT; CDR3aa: CASSQAGNTIYF
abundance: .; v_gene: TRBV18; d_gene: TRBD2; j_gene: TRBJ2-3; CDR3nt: TGTGCCAGCTCACCGAGGGAGGGGGATACGCAGTATTTT; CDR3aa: CASSPREGDTQYF
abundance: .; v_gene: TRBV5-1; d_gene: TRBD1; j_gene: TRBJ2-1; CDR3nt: TGCGCCAGCAGCTTGGGGACAGGCCCGGTTCATGAGCAGTTCTTC; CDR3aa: CASSLGTGPVHEQFF
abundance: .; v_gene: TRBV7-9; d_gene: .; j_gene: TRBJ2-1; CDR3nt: TGTGCCAGCAGCTTTAGAGGGTCCTACAATGAGCAGTTCTTC; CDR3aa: CASSFRGSYNEQFF
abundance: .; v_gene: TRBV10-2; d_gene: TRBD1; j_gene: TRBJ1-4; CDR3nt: TGCGCCAGCAGCGGGACAGTTAATGAAAAACTGTTTTTT; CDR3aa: CASSGTVNEKLFF
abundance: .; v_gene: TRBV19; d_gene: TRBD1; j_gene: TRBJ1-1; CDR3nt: TGTGCCAGTAGTCTGACAGGGGGCGTCGGTGAAGCTTTCTTT; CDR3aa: CASSLTGGVGEAFF
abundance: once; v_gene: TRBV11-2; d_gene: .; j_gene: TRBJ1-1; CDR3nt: TGTGCCAGCAGCTTAAACGGACAGACCGAAGCTTTCTTT; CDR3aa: CASSLNGQTEAFF
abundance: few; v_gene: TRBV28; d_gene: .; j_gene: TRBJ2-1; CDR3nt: TGTGCCAGCAGTTTTCTACGTGGGGGGGCTGTCGATGAGCAGTTCTTC; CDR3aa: CASSFLRGGAVDEQFF
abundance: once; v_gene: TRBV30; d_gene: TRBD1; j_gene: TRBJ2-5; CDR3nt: TGTGCCTGGAGTGTAAGGGGGACAGGGGGCGTTCGGGAGACCCAGTACTTC; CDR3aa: CAWSVRGTGGVRETQYF
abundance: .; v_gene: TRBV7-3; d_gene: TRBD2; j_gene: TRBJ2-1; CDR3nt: TGTGCCAGCAGCTTATTGACTAGCGGGTACAATGAGCAGTTCTTC; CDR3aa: CASSLLTSGYNEQFF
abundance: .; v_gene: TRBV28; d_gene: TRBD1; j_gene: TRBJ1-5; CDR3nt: TGTGCCAGCAGTTTAACGACAGGGGTTGGTCAGCCCCAGCATTTT; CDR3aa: CASSLTTGVGQPQHF
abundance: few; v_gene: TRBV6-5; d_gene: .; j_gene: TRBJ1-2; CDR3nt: TGTGCCAGCAGTTACTCCCAGATTAGCGATGGCTACACCTTC; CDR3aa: CASSYSQISDGYTF
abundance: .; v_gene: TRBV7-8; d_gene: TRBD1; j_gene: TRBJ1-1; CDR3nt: TGTGCCAGCAGCCGGACAGGGTCTATTATGAACACTGAAGCTTTCTTT; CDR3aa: CASSRTGSIMNTEAFF
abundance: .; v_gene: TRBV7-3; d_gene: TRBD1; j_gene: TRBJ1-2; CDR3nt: TGTGCCAGCAGCCCGGGACAGGGCTATGGCTACACCTTC; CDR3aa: CASSPGQGYGYTF
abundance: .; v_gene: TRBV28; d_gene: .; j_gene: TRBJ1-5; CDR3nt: TGTGCCAGCTATAAGGGGGATCAGCCCCAGCATTTT; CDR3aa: CASYKGDQPQHF
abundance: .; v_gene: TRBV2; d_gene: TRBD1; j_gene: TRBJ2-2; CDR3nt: TGTGCCAGCAGGTCTGACAGGGGATCGGCCGGGGAGCTGTTTTTT; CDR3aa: CASRSDRGSAGELFF
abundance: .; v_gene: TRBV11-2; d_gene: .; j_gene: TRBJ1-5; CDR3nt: TGTGCCAGCAGCTTATCAGGGCTAAATCAGCCCCAGCATTTT; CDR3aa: CASSLSGLNQPQHF
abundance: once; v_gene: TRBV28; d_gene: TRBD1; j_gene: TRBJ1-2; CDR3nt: TGTGCCAGCAGCCACAAGGGGGCATCGGGGATCTATGGCTACACCTTC; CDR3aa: CASSHKGASGIYGYTF
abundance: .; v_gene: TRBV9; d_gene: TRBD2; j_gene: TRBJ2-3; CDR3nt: TGTGCCAGCAGCGGAGGCGGGGGGGTCACAGATACGCAGTATTTT; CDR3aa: CASSGGGGVTDTQYF
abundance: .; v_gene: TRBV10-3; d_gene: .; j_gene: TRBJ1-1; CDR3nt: TGTGCCATCTCCAGACAGGACATGAACACTGAAGCTTTCTTT; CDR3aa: CAISRQDMNTEAFF
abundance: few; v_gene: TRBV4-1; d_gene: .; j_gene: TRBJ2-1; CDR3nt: TGCGCCAGCAGCCAAGTGGTGAGCTCCTACAATGAGCAGTTCTTC; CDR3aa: CASSQVVSSYNEQFF
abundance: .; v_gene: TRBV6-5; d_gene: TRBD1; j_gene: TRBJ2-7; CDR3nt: TGTGCCAGCAGTTACGGGGCGACAGGGTCAGAGCAGTACTTC; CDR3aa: CASSYGATGSEQYF
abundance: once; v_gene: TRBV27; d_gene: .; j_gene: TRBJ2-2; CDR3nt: TGTGCCAGCAGTTTGATCGGAGGGGTGTCCGGGGAGCTGTTTTTT; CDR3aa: CASSLIGGVSGELFF
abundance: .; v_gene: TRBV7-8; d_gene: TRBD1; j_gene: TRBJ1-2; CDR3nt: TGTGCCAGCAGCTTAACTCTGACCGGGACAGGGGGCAGCTATGGCTACACCTTC; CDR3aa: CASSLTLTGTGGSYGYTF
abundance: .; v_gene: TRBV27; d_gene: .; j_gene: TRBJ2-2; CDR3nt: TGTGCCAGCACCAGCGGGACACTGAACACCGGGGAGCTGTTTTTT; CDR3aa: CASTSGTLNTGELFF
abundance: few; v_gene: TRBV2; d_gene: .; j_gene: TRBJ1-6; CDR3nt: TGTGCCAGCAGTGGAGACAGGTCCCTAAATTCACCCCTCCACTTT; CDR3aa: CASSGDRSLNSPLHF
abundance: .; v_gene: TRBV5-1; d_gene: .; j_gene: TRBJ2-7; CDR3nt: TGCGCCAGCAGCGCGGACAGAACGGTATCGGAGCAGTACTTC; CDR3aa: CASSADRTVSEQYF
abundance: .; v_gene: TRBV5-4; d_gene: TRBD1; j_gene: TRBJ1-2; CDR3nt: TGTGCCAGCAGCACCGGGACTCAGGGGGCGCAAGGCTACACCTTC; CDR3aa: CASSTGTQGAQGYTF